Listed below are T cell receptor beta chains from one sample, sequenced in a study of radiation and T cells in renal cell carcinoma. Measured with immunoSEQ multiplex PCR; TCRdb has only the in-frame clones, and not every one. Of fewer than 150,000 clones listed, 85% to 90% are singletons. The sequenced sample was blood, obtained from a patient whose treatment included radiotherapy and nephrectomy. The receptors derive from a woman aged 70 to 79 with renal cell carcinoma. CDR3s include the opening cysteine and the closing phenylalanine or tryptophan. D genes are given only for firm matches. The listing skips clone size in some rows; elsewhere it reads once, few, many or a size class.

>NA|TRBV2|TRBJ1-1|NA
TGTGCCAGCAGATATAGGGACCCGAACACTGAAGCTTTCTTT
CASRYRDPNTEAFF
>NA|TRBV6-1|TRBJ1-1|TRBD1
TGTGCCAGCAGTGCGACAGGGGGTCGTGCTGAAGCTTTCTTT
CASSATGGRAEAFF
>NA|TRBV19|TRBJ1-1|NA
TGTGCCAGTAGCCCCTTCGTTCGAAGGGACACTGAAGCTTTCTTT
CASSPFVRRDTEAFF
>NA|TRBV6-6|TRBJ2-7|NA
TGTGCCAGCAGATCTACGGACGAGCAGTACTTC
CASRSTDEQYF
>NA|TRBV6-6|TRBJ2-3|TRBD2
TGTGCCAGCAGCCTACTAGCGGGGGGAATAGATACGCAGTATTTT
CASSLLAGGIDTQYF
>NA|TRBV7-2|TRBJ2-7|TRBD2
TGTGCCAGCAGCTTACGGGGAGGGAACGAGCAGTACTTC
CASSLRGGNEQYF
>NA|TRBV5-4|TRBJ2-5|NA
TGTGCCAGCAGCACTATGAACAGGGGAGGGGAGACCCAGTACTTC
CASSTMNRGGETQYF
>once|TRBV7-2|TRBJ1-1|NA
TGTGCCAGCAGCCTAACGGGGGGGAACACTGAAGCTTTCTTT
CASSLTGGNTEAFF
>NA|TRBV28|TRBJ2-3|TRBD2
TGTGCCAGCAGCGGGGGGGCCGAGGCAGATACGCAGTATTTT
CASSGGAEADTQYF
>NA|TRBV4-3|TRBJ1-4|NA
TGCGCCAGCAGCCAAGATCATTCCGGAAAACTGTTTTTT
CASSQDHSGKLFF
>NA|TRBV5-4|TRBJ2-3|NA
TGTGCCAGCAGCTTGACCCGTGCTAGCACAGATACGCAGTATTTT
CASSLTRASTDTQYF
>NA|TRBV11-2|TRBJ1-6|NA
TGTGCCAGCAGCTTAGATCGGAGCAGGATTTTCAATAATTCACCCCTCCACTTT
CASSLDRSRIFNNSPLHF
>NA|TRBV18|TRBJ2-2|TRBD1
TGTGCCAGCTCACCCGAGACAGGGGGCGCCTCCGGGGAGCTGTTTTTT
CASSPETGGASGELFF
>NA|TRBV11-2|TRBJ2-5|TRBD1
TGTGCCAGCAGCTTGGGATCCGGGACAGATATAAAGAGACCCCAGTACTTC
CASSLGSGTDIKRPQYF
>NA|TRBV28|TRBJ1-2|NA
TGTGCCAGCAGTTTATCTAGCAGGCGCTCTATCGATGGCTACACCTTC
CASSLSSRRSIDGYTF
>NA|TRBV14|TRBJ2-3|TRBD1
TGTGCCAGCCGGGGACAGATGAGCACAGATACGCAGTATTTT
CASRGQMSTDTQYF
>NA|TRBV9|TRBJ2-1|TRBD2
TGTGCCAGCAGCGTAAAGGCTAGCGGGGACAATGAGCAGTTCTTC
CASSVKASGDNEQFF
>NA|TRBV9|TRBJ2-5|NA
TGTGCCAGCAGCGTAGGGCCAGAACAAGAGACCCAGTACTTC
CASSVGPEQETQYF
>NA|TRBV10-3|TRBJ2-7|TRBD2
TGTGCCATCAGCGGTAGCGGGGGACTACGCTCCTACGAGCAGTACTTC
CAISGSGGLRSYEQYF
>NA|TRBV7-8|TRBJ1-1|NA
TGTGCCAGCAGCCGAGGGGGAAACACTGAAGCTTTCTTT
CASSRGGNTEAFF
>once|TRBV13|TRBJ2-3|NA
TGTGCCAGCAGCTTAGGACGGCTAGGGGGGAGGAATACGCAGTATTTT
CASSLGRLGGRNTQYF
>NA|TRBV30|TRBJ2-1|NA
TGTGCCTGGAGTCTTACCGCGATGGGTGAGCAGTTCTTC
CAWSLTAMGEQFF
>once|TRBV5-1|TRBJ1-4|NA
TGCGCCAGCAGCTGGGAGGGTGAAAAACTGTTTTTT
CASSWEGEKLFF
>NA|TRBV27|TRBJ2-7|TRBD2
TGTGCCAGCAGTTTATTGGGTAGCGGGGCCAGCTCCTACGAGCAGTACTTC
CASSLLGSGASSYEQYF
>NA|TRBV19|TRBJ1-2|TRBD1
TGTGCCAGTAGTATAGCCCACTCGACAGGGATCCCCTATGGCTACACCTTC
CASSIAHSTGIPYGYTF
>NA|TRBV27|TRBJ2-7|TRBD1
TGTGCCAGCACCCGGACAGGGACCTTCCACGAGCAGTACTTC
CASTRTGTFHEQYF
>NA|TRBV10-3|TRBJ2-7|TRBD1
TGTGCCACCAAACAGGGGTCCTACGAGCAGTACTTC
CATKQGSYEQYF
>NA|TRBV19|TRBJ1-6|TRBD1
TGTGCCAGTAGGCGGACTGAAGGGACAGCAAATTCACCCCTCCACTTT
CASRRTEGTANSPLHF
>NA|TRBV9|TRBJ2-3|NA
TGTGCCAGCAGCGCCAGGGGGGGTAAGACAGATACGCAGTATTTT
CASSARGGKTDTQYF
>NA|TRBV7-9|TRBJ1-6|TRBD1
TGTGCCAGCAGCGGGGACAGTCCCACCTATAATTCACCCCTCCACTTT
CASSGDSPTYNSPLHF
>NA|TRBV7-8|TRBJ2-2|NA
TGTGCCAGCAGCTCCTCGTGGCGAAACACCGGGGAGCTGTTTTTT
CASSSSWRNTGELFF
>NA|TRBV5-6|TRBJ2-3|TRBD2
TGTGCCAGCAGCCTAATCGGGACTAGCCTTAGCACAGATACGCAGTATTTT
CASSLIGTSLSTDTQYF
>NA|TRBV7-2|TRBJ2-4|TRBD2
TGTGCCGGCAGCCTAGCGGGGGCGGGAAACATTCAGTACTTC
CAGSLAGAGNIQYF
>NA|TRBV5-1|TRBJ1-3|NA
TGCGCCAGCAGCTTGGCCGCAGGCTCCTCTGGAAACACCATATATTTT
CASSLAAGSSGNTIYF
>once|TRBV6-4|TRBJ2-3|TRBD2
TGTGCCAGCAGTGAAAGCGGGGGGGCCTCAGATACGCAGTATTTT
CASSESGGASDTQYF
>NA|TRBV6-1|TRBJ1-2|NA
TGTGCCAGCAGTGAGTCGAGCGGGGGCCCGTATGGCTACACCTTC
CASSESSGGPYGYTF
>NA|TRBV6-6|TRBJ1-6|NA
TGTGCCAGCAGTTATTTTGGTTCCTATAATTCACCCCTCCACTTT
CASSYFGSYNSPLHF
>NA|TRBV4-1|TRBJ2-1|NA
TGCGCCAGCAGCTCCCCCATCGGAGGGAATGAGCAGTTCTTC
CASSSPIGGNEQFF
>NA|TRBV15|TRBJ2-3|NA
TGTGCCACCCGGGGCGTATTCAGCACAGATACGCAGTATTTT
CATRGVFSTDTQYF
>NA|TRBV14|TRBJ1-4|NA
TGTGCCAGCAGCCAAGAAGGGTCACGGAATGAAAAACTGTTTTTT
CASSQEGSRNEKLFF
>NA|TRBV4-2|TRBJ1-2|NA
TGTGCCAGCAGCCAAGAGGGGGTCGGCTACACCTTC
CASSQEGVGYTF
>NA|TRBV6-5|TRBJ2-1|TRBD2
TGTGCCAGCAGTTATGGTAGCGGGGGGGACAATGAGCAGTTCTTC
CASSYGSGGDNEQFF
>NA|TRBV19|TRBJ1-5|NA
TGTGCCAGTAGATCCACGGCCCCCAATCAGCCCCAGCATTTT
CASRSTAPNQPQHF
>few|TRBV5-1|TRBJ1-1|TRBD1
TGCGCCAGCAGCTTAACCGGGACAGGAGTTCGGAACACTGAAGCTTTCTTT
CASSLTGTGVRNTEAFF
>few|TRBV7-3|TRBJ2-1|NA
TGTGCCAGCAGCTTACGTCTAGCCTCAGGCAATGAGCAGTTCTTC
CASSLRLASGNEQFF
>NA|TRBV28|TRBJ1-1|NA
TGTGCCAGCAGTTCCCCGGGAGCCGACACTGAAGCTTTCTTT
CASSSPGADTEAFF
>NA|TRBV18|TRBJ2-2|TRBD1
TGTGCCAGCTCACCACCGGACAGGGGGCTGGTCGGGGAGCTGTTTTTT
CASSPPDRGLVGELFF
>NA|TRBV5-1|TRBJ1-1|TRBD1
TGCGCCAGCAGCTTGACAGGGGTAGGGAACACTGAAGCTTTCTTT
CASSLTGVGNTEAFF
>NA|TRBV29-1|TRBJ1-2|NA
TGCAGCGTTGGCTCCTTCGGCATTAGGAATGGCTACACCTTC
CSVGSFGIRNGYTF
>few|TRBV4-2|TRBJ1-1|NA
TGTGCCAGCAGCCAAGATGCGGACACTGAAGCTTTCTTT
CASSQDADTEAFF
>NA|TRBV15|TRBJ2-6|NA
TGTGCCACCAGCAGCCTACAGCTTTCTGGGGCCAACGTCCTGACTTTC
CATSSLQLSGANVLTF
>NA|TRBV29-1|TRBJ1-1|TRBD1
TGCAGCGTTGACGACAGGGCGGACACTGAAGCTTTCTTT
CSVDDRADTEAFF